Detailed here is one TCR beta chain. The antigen is unknown. Extraction of RNA together with DNA used about 17-31 mg of unsorted bulk tissue. Using a constant-region primer together with ProtoScript II reverse transcriptase, TCR beta cDNA was made from around 500 ng of total RNA. Libraries for TCR beta were built through three nested multiplex PCR rounds, which together made up a slightly modified ARM-PCR procedure. A C-beta reverse primer and TRBV1-TRBV30 forward primers served in each of the first two PCR rounds, at 9 to 10 cycles apiece. In TCRdb, the multiplex PCR reads were re-called with MiXCR into one record per CDR3 protein. The sample has about 130,000 distinct CDR3 sequences, 64% seen once. The sample belongs to a study of tumor-infiltrating lymphocytes in primary liver carcinoma. Study results and limitations: Only about 8-25% of top clones were detected in all five tumor regions.

Germline-derived CDR1 and CDR2 are SGHRS and YFSETQ. The ends lost 8 bases at V and 9 bases at J; junction bases unmatched: 13. This CDR3 has 14 amino acids. Input material: liver tumor tissue from sampling region 3. The subset was: tumor region T3, left-lateral pole. V is TRBV5-1 and J is TRBJ2-3; the match to TRBD2 covers 9 bases. The TCR originated in an older woman with primary liver carcinoma and hepatitis B virus infection. CDR3 protein: CASSHSGRFETQYF. CDR3 nucleotide sequence: TGCGCCAGTAGTCACAGCGGGAGGTTCGAAACGCAGTATTTT.